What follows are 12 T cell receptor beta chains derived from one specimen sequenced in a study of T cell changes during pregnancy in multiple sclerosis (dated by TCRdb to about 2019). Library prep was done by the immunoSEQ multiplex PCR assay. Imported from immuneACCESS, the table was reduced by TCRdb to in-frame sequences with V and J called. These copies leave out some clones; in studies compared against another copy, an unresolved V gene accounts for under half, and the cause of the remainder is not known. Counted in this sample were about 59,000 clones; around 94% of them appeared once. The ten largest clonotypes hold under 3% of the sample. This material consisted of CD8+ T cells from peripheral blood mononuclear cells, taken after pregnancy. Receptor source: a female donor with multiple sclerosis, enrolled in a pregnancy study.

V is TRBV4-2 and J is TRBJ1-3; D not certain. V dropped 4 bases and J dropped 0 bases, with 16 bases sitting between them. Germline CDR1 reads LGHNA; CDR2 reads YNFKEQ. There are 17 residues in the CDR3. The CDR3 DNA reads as TGTGCCAGCAGCCCCCTACATGAGGAATTCTCTGGAAACACCATATATTTT. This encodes CASSPLHEEFSGNTIYF.

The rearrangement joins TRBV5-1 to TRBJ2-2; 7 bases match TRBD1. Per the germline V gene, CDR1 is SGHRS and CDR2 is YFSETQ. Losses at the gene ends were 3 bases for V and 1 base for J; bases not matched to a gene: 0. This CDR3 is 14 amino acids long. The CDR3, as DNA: TGCGCCAGCAGCTGGACAGGGAACACCGGGGAGCTGTTTTTT. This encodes CASSWTGNTGELFF.

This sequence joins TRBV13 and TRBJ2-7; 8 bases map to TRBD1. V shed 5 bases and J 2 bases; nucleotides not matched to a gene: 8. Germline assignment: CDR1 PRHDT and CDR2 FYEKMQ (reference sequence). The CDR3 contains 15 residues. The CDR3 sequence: CASSRPGQGPYEQYF. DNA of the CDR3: TGTGCCAGCAGCCGACCCGGACAGGGACCCTACGAGCAGTACTTC.

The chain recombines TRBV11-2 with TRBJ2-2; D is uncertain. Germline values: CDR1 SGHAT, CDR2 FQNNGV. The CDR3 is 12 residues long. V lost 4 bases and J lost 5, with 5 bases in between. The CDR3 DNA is TGTGCCAGCAGCTCAATTACCGGGGAGCTGTTTTTT. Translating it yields CASSSITGELFF.

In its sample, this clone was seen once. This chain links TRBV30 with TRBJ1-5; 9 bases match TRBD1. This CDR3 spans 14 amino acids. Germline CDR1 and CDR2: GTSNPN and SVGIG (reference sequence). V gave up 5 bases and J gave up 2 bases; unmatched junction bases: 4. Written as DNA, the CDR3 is TGTGCCTGGGGGACAGGGTTGGGCAATCAGCCCCAGCATTTT. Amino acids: CAWGTGLGNQPQHF.

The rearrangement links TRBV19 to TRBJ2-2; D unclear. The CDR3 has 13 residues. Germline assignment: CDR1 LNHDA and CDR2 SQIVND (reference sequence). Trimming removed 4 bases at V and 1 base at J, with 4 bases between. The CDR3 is CASSTVNTGELFF. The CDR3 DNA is TGTGCCAGTAGTACTGTGAACACCGGGGAGCTGTTTTTT.

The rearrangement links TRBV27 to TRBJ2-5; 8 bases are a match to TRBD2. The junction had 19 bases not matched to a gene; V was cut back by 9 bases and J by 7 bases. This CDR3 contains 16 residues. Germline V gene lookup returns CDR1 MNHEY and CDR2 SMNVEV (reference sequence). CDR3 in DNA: TGTGCCAGTGGGGAGAGTATCTTAGCGGGATGGGGGACCCAGTACTTC. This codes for CASGESILAGWGTQYF.

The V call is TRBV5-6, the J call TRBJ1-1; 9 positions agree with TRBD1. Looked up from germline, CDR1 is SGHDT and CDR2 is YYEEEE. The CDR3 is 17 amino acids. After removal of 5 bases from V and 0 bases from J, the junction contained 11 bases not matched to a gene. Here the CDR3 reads CASSPGQGPWMNTEAFF. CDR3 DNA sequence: TGTGCCAGCAGTCCCGGACAGGGGCCATGGATGAACACTGAAGCTTTCTTT. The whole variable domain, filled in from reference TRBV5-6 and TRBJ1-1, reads DAGVTQSPTHLIKTRGQQVTLRCSPKSGHDTVSWYQQALGQGPQFIFQYYEEEERQRGNFPDRFSGHQFPNYSSELNVNALLLGDSALYLCASSPGQGPWMNTEAFFGQGTRLTVV.

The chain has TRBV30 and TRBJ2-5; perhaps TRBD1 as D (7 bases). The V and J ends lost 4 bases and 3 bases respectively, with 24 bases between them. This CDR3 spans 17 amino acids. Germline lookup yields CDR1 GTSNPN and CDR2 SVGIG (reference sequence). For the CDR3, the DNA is TGTGCCTGGAATGACAGGGCTCAACGGGGGCATAAAGAGACCCAGTACTTC. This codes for CAWNDRAQRGHKETQYF.

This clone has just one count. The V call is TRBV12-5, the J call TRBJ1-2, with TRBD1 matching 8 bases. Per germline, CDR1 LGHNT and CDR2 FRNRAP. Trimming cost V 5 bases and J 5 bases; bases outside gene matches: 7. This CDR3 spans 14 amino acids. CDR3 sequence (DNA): TGTGCTAGTGGTCCGCGGGACAGGTTTTATGGCTACACCTTC. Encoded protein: CASGPRDRFYGYTF.

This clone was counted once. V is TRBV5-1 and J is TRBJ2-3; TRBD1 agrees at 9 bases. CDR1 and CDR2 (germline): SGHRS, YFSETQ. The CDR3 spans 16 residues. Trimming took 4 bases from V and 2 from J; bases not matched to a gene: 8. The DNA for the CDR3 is TGCGCCAGCAGCGGAGAGACAGGGGGTGACACAGATACGCAGTATTTT. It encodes CASSGETGGDTDTQYF.

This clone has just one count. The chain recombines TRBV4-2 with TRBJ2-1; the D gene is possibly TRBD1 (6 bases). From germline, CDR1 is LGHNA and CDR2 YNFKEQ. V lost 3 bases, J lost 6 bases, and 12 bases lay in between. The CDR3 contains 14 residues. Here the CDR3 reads CASSQGIGGNEQFF. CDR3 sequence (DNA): TGTGCCAGCAGCCAGGGGATAGGGGGCAATGAGCAGTTCTTC.